The subject of this entry is one T cell receptor beta chain. The source of the sample is a study of blood T cell repertoires in COVID-19. Study-level information: The study drew acute and convalescent COVID-19 samples from the United States, Italy and Spain. PBMCs, B-cell-depleted T cells, or T cells were the source of the cDNA or gDNA that made up the material.

Measured with immunoSEQ multiplex PCR; TCRdb has only the in-frame clones, and not every one. The sample lists under 250,000 clones, 70% to 90% occurring once. Sequenced input: peripheral blood. This receptor was obtained from a man aged 50-60 years who had recovered from COVID-19.

The CDR3: CASRLTENYGYTF. Written as DNA, the CDR3 is TGCGCCAGCAGACTGACAGAAAACTATGGCTACACCTTC. The V and J genes are TRBV5-1 and TRBJ1-2, with D perhaps matching TRBD1 (5 bases). Per the germline V gene, CDR1 is SGHRS and CDR2 is YFSETQ. This CDR3 is 13 amino acids long. V was shortened by 5 bases and J by 2 bases, with 10 bases between the two germline ends.